This T cell receptor beta chain came from a study of T cell changes during pregnancy in multiple sclerosis. The repertoire was sequenced with immunoSEQ multiplex PCR; TCRdb's copy has only in-frame clones and lacks some. The sample holds around 120,000 clones; roughly nine tenths are singletons and the top ten take 3.5%. Trimming removed 3 bases at V and 5 bases at J, with 11 bases between. This CDR3 has 13 amino acids. Germline assignment: CDR1 LNHDA and CDR2 SQIVND (reference sequence). The V and J genes are TRBV19 and TRBJ2-7; D is possibly TRBD2 (7 bases). The specimen was peripheral blood, collected after pregnancy. This sequence originates from a female donor with multiple sclerosis, enrolled in a pregnancy study. CDR3 loop: CASSIRGGDEQYF. As DNA, the CDR3 is TGTGCCAGTAGTATCAGGGGAGGGGACGAGCAGTACTTC.